Detailed here is one T cell receptor (beta chain). This sample was taken from a study of spatial heterogeneity in lung cancer. Time point meaning: sample taken at primary tumor resection. The CDR3 runs to 15 residues. Deletions cut 5 bases from V and 3 bases from J, with 18 bases between. CDR1 is DFQATT, CDR2 SNEGSKA, per germline (reference sequence). A single record per CDR3 protein comes from TCRdb applying MiXCR to the 5' RACE reads. The sample contains some 41,000 distinct CDR3 sequences, 6.5% to 7% of which appear only once. This receptor was obtained from a female donor with early-stage non-small cell lung cancer. This specimen was PBMCs, taken at surgery. The V and J genes are TRBV20-1 and TRBJ2-3; D is unresolved. The CDR3 spells CSAPETGWTTDTQYF. As DNA, the CDR3 is TGCAGTGCTCCCGAAACCGGCTGGACGACAGATACGCAGTATTTT.